The T cell receptor (beta chain) described here comes from a study of Graves' ophthalmopathy and Graves' hyperthyroidism. Study-level background: Hyperthyroidism was considered stable when no ophthalmopathy appeared within 18 months of follow-up. Study-level results: Discrimination between ophthalmopathy and stable hyperthyroidism by a 13-signature model showed 87.88% sensitivity and 70% to 84% specificity.

This CDR3 is 11 amino acids long. RNA transcripts were the template, and TCR beta CDR3 regions were amplified from them. First-round RT-PCR with HTBI primers preceded a second-round multiplex PCR. Each CDR3 protein gets one entry after TCRdb re-called the multiplex PCR reads with MiXCR. This sample has over a million distinct CDR3 sequences; about 38% occur once, and the top ten carry 11%. For this clonotype: Its antigen is still unknown. A much more abundant neighbour one base away suggests this may be a read error.

This chain connects TRBV12-3 or TRBV12-4 to TRBJ1-5; D uncertain. The source of this sequence is an adult man with Graves' hyperthyroidism. Specimen: peripheral blood or thyroid tissue (not recorded which). The CDR3 loop reads CASSYGVTQQF. CDR3 bases: TGTGCCAGCAGTTATGGTGTGACCCAGCAGTTT.